This T cell receptor (beta chain) emerged from a study of blood T cell repertoires in COVID-19. Study summary: Acute and convalescent COVID-19 samples came from the United States, Italy and Spain. T cells, B-cell-depleted T cells, or PBMCs provided the cDNA or gDNA that served as material.

The authors' processing: Nucleated cell counts were estimated from reference gene primer amplification. Sequencing was performed with immunoSEQ multiplex PCR; in TCRdb, only in-frame clones are kept and a portion is missing. The V and J calls and clone size are taken from that table; D and trimming were inferred from the DNA. There are about 220,000 clones in the sample; 86% occur only once, and just over 3% lies in the top ten. The specimen was peripheral blood. The receptor comes from a woman under 40 who had recovered from COVID-19.

CDR3 in amino acids: CSGRGAGANVLTF. The CDR3 nucleotides are TGCAGCGGCAGGGGTGCTGGGGCCAACGTCCTGACTTTC. This sequence joins TRBV29-1 and TRBJ2-6; TRBD1 is a possible D gene (6 bases). The CDR3 contains 13 residues. Trimming shortened V by 7 bases and J by 2 bases, and 9 bases separated the two germline ends. CDR1 and CDR2 (germline): SQVTM, ANQGSEA.